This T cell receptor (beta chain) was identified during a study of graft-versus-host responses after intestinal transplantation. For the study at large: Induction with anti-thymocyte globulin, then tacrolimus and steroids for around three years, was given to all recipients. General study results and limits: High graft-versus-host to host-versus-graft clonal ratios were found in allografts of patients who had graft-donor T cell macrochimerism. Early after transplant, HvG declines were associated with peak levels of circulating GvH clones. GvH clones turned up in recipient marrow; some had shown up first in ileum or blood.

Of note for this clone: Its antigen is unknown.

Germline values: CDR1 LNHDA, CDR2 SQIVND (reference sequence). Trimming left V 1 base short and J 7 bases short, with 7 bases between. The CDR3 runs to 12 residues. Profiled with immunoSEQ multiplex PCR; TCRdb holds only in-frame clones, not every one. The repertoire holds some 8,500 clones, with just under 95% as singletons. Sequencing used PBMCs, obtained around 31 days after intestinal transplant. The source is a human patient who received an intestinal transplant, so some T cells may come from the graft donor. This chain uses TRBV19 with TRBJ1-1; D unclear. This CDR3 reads CASSIGGGEAFF. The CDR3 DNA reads TGTGCCAGTAGTATAGGGGGTGGTGAAGCTTTCTTT.